The present T cell receptor beta chain was sequenced within a study of somatic mutations in cytotoxic T cells in rheumatoid arthritis (dated 2017 in TCRdb). Context from the whole study: Patient peripheral blood (about 29 ml EDTA) was drawn right after diagnosis and before any treatment started. A FACSAria II or Sony SH800 was used to flow-sort some V beta antibody-stained T-cell populations at nearly 100% purity, and TCRB sequencing was also done on sorted V beta1+ cells. To characterize clonality, the study used TCRB deep sequencing while asking whether somatic mutations are carried by expanded CD8+ T-cell clones in newly diagnosed, untreated rheumatoid arthritis. TCRB deep sequencing covered 50 to 75 patients with rheumatoid arthritis along with 15 to 25 healthy controls. Median age was essentially the same in the patient group and the control group. What the study reported, not specific to this receptor: The expanded CD8+ clones had unknown antigen targets, and not appearing in virus-specific databases did not rule out that they were virus-specific. The largest CD8+ clone made up more than 20% of CD8+ cells in about an eighth of the roughly 65 patients, and blood and synovial fluid shared several identical CD8+ TCRB sequences. There was no significant difference in CD8+ T-cell clonality between rheumatoid arthritis patients and age-matched healthy controls. An increase of CD8+ clonality with age was seen in patients (Spearman r ≈ 0.5) but not in healthy controls.

On an AutoMACS, CD4+ and CD8+ cells were isolated via positive magnetic bead selection, and their purity was verified by flow cytometry. A TCR V beta antibody panel was used in flow cytometry to screen first for clonal expansions, which were then characterized by TCRB deep sequencing of sorted CD8+ fractions. Ficoll-Paque PLUS density gradient separation was used to isolate peripheral blood mononuclear cells. Nucleospin Tissue or Tissue XS kits were used to extract DNA from CD4-enriched, CD8-enriched or PBMC samples, and a Qubit 2.0 fluorometer was used for quantification. Sequencing of TCRB CDR3 was done on genomic DNA with the immunoSEQ assay. For the original study's pipeline: When patient CD8+ clones exceeding 1% were checked against published virus-specific TCRB sequences, only a few matched. Nothing other than productive TCRB rearrangements was included in the analyses. Clonality was expressed as a Shannon entropy-based productive clonality index, with each clone defined by a unique TCRB CDR3 sequence. Repertoire overlap between two samples was calculated from the template counts of each clone relative to total templates per sample. V-gene usage measured by flow cytometry correlated with TCRB sequencing V-gene usage, with a Spearman r of approximately 0.57. The immuneACCESS repertoire file appears here via TCRdb, limited to in-frame rearrangements. These files lack a portion of the clones; in checked studies, under half of the deficit traces to unresolved V genes, and the cause of the others is not known. V and J calls and clone size are copied from that table; D and trimming were computed from the DNA. For this sample the table gives some 17,000 clones, of which 82% were detected only once. Of the sample, approximately 20% is held by the ten largest clones.

Turning to this clone: This receptor's antigen is unknown. No clone much larger than this one lies a single base away; base qualities are absent.

Sequenced input: CD8+ T cells sorted from blood. This TCR was sampled from an adult with rheumatoid arthritis.

In nucleotides, the sequence is TGTGCCAGCAGTTATCGTTGGGGACACCAGAATTCACCCCTCCACTTT. It is translated as CASSYRWGHQNSPLHF. The chain employs TRBV6-5 and TRBJ1-6; possibly the D gene is TRBD1, per 6 matching bases. CDR1 and CDR2 are drawn from the germline V gene: MNHEY, SVGAGI. V is cut by 3 bases and J by 7 bases, and the space between the germline ends is 16 bases. The CDR3 runs 16 amino acids, cysteine and phenylalanine included. Left in the record is the CDR3 DNA by itself, 48 bases read in frame from the first base.